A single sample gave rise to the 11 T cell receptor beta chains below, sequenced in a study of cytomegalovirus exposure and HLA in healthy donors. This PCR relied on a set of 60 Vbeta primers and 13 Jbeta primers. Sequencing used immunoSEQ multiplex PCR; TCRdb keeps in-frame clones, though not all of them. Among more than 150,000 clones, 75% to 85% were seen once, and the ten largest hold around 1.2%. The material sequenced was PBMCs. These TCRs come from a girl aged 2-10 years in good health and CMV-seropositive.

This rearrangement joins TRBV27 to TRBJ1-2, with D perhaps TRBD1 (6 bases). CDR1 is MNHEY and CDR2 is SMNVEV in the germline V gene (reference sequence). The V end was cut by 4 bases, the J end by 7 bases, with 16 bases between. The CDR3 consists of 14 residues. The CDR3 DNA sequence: TGTGCCAGCAGTTCCCGAACACAGGGAACTGGCTACACCTTC. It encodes CASSSRTQGTGYTF.

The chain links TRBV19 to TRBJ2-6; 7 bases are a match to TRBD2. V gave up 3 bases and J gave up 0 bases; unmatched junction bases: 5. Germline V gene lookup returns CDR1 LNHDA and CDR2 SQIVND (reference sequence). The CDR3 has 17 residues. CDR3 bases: TGTGCCAGTAGTATGATGGGGGGGATCTCTGGGGCCAACGTCCTGACTTTC. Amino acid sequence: CASSMMGGISGANVLTF.

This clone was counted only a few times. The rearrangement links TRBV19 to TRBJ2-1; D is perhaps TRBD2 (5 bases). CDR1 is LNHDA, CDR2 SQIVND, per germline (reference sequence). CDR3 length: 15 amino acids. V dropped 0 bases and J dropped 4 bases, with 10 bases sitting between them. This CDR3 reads CASSIEKAAYNEQFF. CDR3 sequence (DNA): TGTGCCAGTAGTATAGAGAAAGCGGCATACAATGAGCAGTTCTTC.

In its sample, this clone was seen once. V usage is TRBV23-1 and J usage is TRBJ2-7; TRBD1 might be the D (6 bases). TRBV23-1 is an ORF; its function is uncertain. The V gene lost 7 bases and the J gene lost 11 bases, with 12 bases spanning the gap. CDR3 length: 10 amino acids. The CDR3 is CASTASGEYF. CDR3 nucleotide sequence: TGCGCCAGCACTGCATCAGGGGAGTACTTC.

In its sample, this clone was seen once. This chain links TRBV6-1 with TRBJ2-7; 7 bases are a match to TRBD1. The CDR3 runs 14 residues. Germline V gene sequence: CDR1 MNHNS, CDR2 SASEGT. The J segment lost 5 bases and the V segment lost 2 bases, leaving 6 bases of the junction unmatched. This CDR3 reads CASSERGHSHEQYF. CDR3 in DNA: TGTGCCAGCAGTGAAAGGGGGCACAGCCACGAGCAGTACTTC.

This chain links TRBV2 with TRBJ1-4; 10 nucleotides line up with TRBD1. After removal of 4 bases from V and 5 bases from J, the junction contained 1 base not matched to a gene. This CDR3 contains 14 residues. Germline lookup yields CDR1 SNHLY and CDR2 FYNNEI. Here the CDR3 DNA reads TGTGCCAGCAGTGGACAGGGGGCAAATGAAAAACTGTTTTTT. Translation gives CASSGQGANEKLFF.

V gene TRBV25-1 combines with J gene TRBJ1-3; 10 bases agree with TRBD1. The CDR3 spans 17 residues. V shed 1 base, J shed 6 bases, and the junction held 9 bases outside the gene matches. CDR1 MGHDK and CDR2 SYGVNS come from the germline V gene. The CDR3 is CASSESRGGQGTNTIYF. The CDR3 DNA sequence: TGTGCCAGCAGTGAATCACGGGGGGGACAGGGGACAAACACCATATATTTT. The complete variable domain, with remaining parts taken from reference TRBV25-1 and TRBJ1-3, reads EADIYQTPRYLVIGTGKKITLECSQTMGHDKMYWYQQDPGMELHLIHYSYGVNSTEKGDLSSESTVSRIRTEHFPLTLESARPSHTSQYLCASSESRGGQGTNTIYFGEGSWLTVV.

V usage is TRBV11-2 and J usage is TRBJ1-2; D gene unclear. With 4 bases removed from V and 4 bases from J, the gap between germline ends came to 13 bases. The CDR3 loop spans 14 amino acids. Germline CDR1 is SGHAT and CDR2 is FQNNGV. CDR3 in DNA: TGTGCCAGCAGCTCCCGTCCGGGTTCCTATGGCTACACCTTC. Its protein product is CASSSRPGSYGYTF.

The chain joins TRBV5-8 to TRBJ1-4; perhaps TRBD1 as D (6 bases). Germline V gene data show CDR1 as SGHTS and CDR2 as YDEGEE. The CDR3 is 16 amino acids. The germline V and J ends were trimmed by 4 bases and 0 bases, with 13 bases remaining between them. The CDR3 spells CASSQLPGATNEKLFF. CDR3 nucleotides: TGTGCCAGCAGCCAACTACCAGGGGCAACTAATGAAAAACTGTTTTTT.

This chain's CDR3 is CASSVRDRTFGGYTF. DNA for the CDR3: TGTGCCAGCAGTGTCCGGGACAGGACTTTCGGTGGCTACACCTTC. The V gene is TRBV6-5, the J gene TRBJ1-2; the match to TRBD1 covers 8 bases. Germline trimming cut 5 bases from V and 7 bases from J; bases unmatched to any gene: 12. The germline CDR1 and CDR2 sequences are MNHEY and SVGAGI. The CDR3 is 15 amino acids.

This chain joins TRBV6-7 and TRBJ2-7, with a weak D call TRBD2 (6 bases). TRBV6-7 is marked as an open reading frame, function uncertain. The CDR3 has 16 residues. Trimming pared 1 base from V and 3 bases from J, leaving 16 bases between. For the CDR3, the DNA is TGTGCCAGCAGTTACTTAGAGGAGGGCCTATTCTACGAGCAGTACTTC. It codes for CASSYLEEGLFYEQYF.